This T cell receptor beta chain appears in the sequencing data of a study of shared clonotypes between healthy human individuals. Broader study findings: The diversity represented, both genetic and in exposure history, was limited by few donors.

CDR1 and CDR2 from the germline V gene are SGHDN and FVKESK. The CDR3 consists of 14 residues. The ends were cut back, 0 bases at V and 4 bases at J, with 6 bases in the middle. Scientists sequenced DNA from unsorted PBMC on ten immunoSEQ deep assay plates. Measured with immunoSEQ multiplex PCR; TCRdb has only the in-frame clones, and not every one. The top ten clones hold around 14% of a sample with roughly 500,000 clones, 75% to 85% of them seen once. Study donors comprised healthy, HIV-negative adults devoid of recent acute infection or vaccination. Concerning this clone itself: The target antigen is unknown.

The sequenced material came from PBMCs. The receptor was isolated from a middle-aged woman in good health. Some clones in this sample may be carry-over from other donors' samples. V and J are TRBV14 and TRBJ2-2; no clear D. The CDR3 here is CASSQDLTTGELFF. The CDR3 coding sequence is TGTGCCAGCAGCCAAGATCTCACCACCGGGGAGCTGTTTTTT.